Below are 7 T cell receptor beta chains sequenced from a single sample in a study of tumor and adjacent non-tumor tissue in lung cancer. Three rounds of nested PCR, following a modified ARM-PCR protocol, produced the TCRbeta library. TCRdb analysed the multiplex PCR reads with MiXCR anew, one entry per CDR3 protein. The profile shows 75,000 to 90,000 distinct CDR3 sequences, around three quarters of them singletons. This sample's RNA came from whole unsorted tissue. Distant lung tissue was collected more than 3 cm away from the tumor edge. Sequencing input: distant non-tumor lung tissue. The origin of the receptors is a woman between 50 and 59 years old with non-small cell lung cancer.

For this clonotype: One base away lies a much larger clone, so this may be a sequencing read error. This chain uses TRBV12-3 or TRBV12-4 with TRBJ2-5; no definite D call. Trimming took off 6 bases at V and 1 base at J, with 15 bases between the two ends. The CDR3 contains 15 residues. CDR3 nucleotide sequence: TGTGCCAGCAGCCGTGACGACCCCATCCAAGAGACCCAGTACTTC. Residues: CASSRDDPIQETQYF.

With regard to this clonotype: This clone may be a read error of a much larger clone one base away. The chain joins TRBV28 to TRBJ2-1; D gene uncertain. Per germline, CDR1 MDHEN and CDR2 SYDVKM. The CDR3 loop spans 12 amino acids. DNA of the CDR3: TGTGACAGCACTGGTAACGGCAATGAGCAGTTCTTC. Its translation is CDSTGNGNEQFF.

This clonotype was picked up a small number of times. The chain is built from TRBV19 and TRBJ2-1; 9 bases align to TRBD2. The ends lost 6 bases at V and 4 bases at J; junction bases unmatched: 7. The V gene's germline CDR1 is LNHDA and CDR2 SQIVND (reference sequence). This CDR3 has 15 amino acids. CDR3 amino acids: CASSTRLAVYNEQFF. The CDR3, as DNA: TGTGCCAGTAGCACACGACTAGCGGTGTACAATGAGCAGTTCTTC.

A remark on this clonotype: The junction shows a germline mismatch at one end, possibly a read error. The gene calls are TRBV20-1 and TRBJ2-1; TRBD2 aligns across 14 bases. Looked up from germline, CDR1 is DFQATT and CDR2 is SNEGSKA (reference sequence). This CDR3 has 20 amino acids. The CDR3 protein is CGARDSSGTSGRKAYNEQFF. Written as DNA, the CDR3 is TGCGGTGCTAGAGACTCTAGTGGGACTAGCGGGAGAAAGGCGTACAATGAGCAGTTCTTC.

This clonotype was seen repeatedly, ten times or more. This sequence joins TRBV29-1 and TRBJ2-2; 12 nucleotides match TRBD1. This CDR3 contains 16 residues. The trim removed 4 bases at V and 2 bases at J, leaving 5 bases unmatched. The germline V gene encodes CDR1 SQVTM and CDR2 ANQGSEA. CDR3: CSVAGTGGANTGELFF. CDR3 bases: TGCAGCGTTGCCGGGACAGGGGGCGCAAACACCGGGGAGCTGTTTTTT.

In the case of this clonotype: An end of the junction does not agree with germline; a read error may underlie this. The V gene is TRBV4-2, the J gene TRBJ2-2; a weak D match, TRBD2 (6 bases). Germline CDR1 is LGHNA and CDR2 is YNFKEQ. This CDR3 has 16 amino acids. Here the CDR3 DNA reads TGTGCCAGCAGCTTCTCCGGGACTGGAAACACCGGGGAGCTATTTTTT. Its protein is CASSFSGTGNTGELFF.

A word on this clonotype: At one boundary the junction diverges from the germline segment, which might be a read error. CDR3 in DNA: TGCGCCAGTAGCCAAGTGATAGCAAGCGATCAGCCCCAGCATTTT. Translation: CASSQVIASDQPQHF. The rearrangement links TRBV4-1 to TRBJ1-5; D remains ambiguous. Germline values: CDR1 MGHRA, CDR2 YSYEKL. The CDR3 extends over 15 amino acids.